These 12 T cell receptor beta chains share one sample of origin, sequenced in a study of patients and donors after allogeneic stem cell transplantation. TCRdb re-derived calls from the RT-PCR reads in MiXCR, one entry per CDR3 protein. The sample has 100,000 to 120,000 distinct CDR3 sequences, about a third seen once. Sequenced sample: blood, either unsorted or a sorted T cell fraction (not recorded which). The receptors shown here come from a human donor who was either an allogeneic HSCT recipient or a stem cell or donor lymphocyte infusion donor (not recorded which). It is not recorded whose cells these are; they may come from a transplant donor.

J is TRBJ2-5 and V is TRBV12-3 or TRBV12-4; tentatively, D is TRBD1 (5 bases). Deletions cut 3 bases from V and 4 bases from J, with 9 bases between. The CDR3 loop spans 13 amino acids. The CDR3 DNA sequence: TGTGCCAGCAGTTTGAGCAGGGCAGAGACCCAGTACTTC. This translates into CASSLSRAETQYF.

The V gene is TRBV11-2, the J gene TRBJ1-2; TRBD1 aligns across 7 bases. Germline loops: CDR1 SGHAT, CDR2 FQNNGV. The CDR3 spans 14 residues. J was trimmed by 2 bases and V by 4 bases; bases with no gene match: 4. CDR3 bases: TGTGCCAGCAGCTCTCTACAGGGGAACTATGGCTACACCTTC. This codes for CASSSLQGNYGYTF.

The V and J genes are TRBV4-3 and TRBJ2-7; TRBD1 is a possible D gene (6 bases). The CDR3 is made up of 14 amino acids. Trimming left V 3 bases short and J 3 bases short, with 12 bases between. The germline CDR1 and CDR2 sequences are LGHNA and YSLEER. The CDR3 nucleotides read TGCGCCAGCAGCCAGGGACATTTAAACTACGAGCAGTACTTC. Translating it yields CASSQGHLNYEQYF.

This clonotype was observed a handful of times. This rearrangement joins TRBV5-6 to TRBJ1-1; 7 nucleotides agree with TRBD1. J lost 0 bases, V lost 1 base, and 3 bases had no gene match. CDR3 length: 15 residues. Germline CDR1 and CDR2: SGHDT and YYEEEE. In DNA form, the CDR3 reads TGTGCCAGCAGCTTGAGGGACAGAGTGAACACTGAAGCTTTCTTT. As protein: CASSLRDRVNTEAFF.

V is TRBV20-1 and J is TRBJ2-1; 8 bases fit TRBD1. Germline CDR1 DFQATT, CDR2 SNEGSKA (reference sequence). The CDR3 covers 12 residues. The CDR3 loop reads CSPTGGYNEQFF. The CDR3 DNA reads TGCAGCCCAACAGGGGGTTACAATGAGCAGTTCTTC.

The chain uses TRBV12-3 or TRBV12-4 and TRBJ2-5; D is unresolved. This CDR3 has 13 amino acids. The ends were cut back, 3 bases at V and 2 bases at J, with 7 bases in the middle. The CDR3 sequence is CASSFAGQETQYF. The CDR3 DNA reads TGTGCCAGCAGTTTTGCCGGGCAAGAGACCCAGTACTTC.

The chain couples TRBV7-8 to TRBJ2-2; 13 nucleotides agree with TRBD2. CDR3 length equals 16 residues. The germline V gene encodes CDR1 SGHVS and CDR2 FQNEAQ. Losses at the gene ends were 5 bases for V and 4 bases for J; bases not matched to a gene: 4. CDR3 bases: TGTGCCAGCAGCCACGGGACTAGCGGGATCACCGGGGAGCTGTTTTTT. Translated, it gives CASSHGTSGITGELFF. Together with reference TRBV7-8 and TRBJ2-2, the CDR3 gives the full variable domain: GAGVSQSPRYKVAKRGQDVALRCDPISGHVSLFWYQQALGQGPEFLTYFQNEAQLDKSGLPSDRFFAERPEGSVSTLKIQRTQQEDSAVYLCASSHGTSGITGELFFGEGSRLTVL.

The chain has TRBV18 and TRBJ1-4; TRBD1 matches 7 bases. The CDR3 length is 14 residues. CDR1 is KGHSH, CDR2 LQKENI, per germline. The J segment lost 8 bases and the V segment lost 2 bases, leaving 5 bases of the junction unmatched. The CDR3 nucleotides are TGTGCCAGCTCACCAGGGACAGAACGGGAAAAACTGTTTTTT. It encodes CASSPGTEREKLFF.

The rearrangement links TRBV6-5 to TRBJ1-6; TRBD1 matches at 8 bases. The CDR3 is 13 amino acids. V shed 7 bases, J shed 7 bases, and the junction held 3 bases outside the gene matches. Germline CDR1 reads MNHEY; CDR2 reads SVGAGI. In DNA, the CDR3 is TGTGCCAGCAATGACAGGGGAAATTCACCCCTCCACTTT. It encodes CASNDRGNSPLHF.

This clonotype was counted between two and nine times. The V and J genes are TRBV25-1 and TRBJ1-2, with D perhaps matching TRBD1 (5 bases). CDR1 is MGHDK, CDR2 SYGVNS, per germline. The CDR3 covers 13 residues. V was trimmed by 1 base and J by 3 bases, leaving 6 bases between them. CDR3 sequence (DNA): TGTGCCAGCAGTGAATTGACAGACTATGGCTACACCTTC. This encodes CASSELTDYGYTF.

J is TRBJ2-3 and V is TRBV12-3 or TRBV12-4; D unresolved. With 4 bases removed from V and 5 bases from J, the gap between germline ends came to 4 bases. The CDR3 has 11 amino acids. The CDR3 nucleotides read TGTGCCAGCAGTTACTTAGATACGCAGTATTTT. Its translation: CASSYLDTQYF.

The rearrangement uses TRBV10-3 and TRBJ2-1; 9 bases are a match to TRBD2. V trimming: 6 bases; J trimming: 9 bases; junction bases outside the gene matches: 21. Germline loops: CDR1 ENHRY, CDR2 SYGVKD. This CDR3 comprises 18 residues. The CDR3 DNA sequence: TGTGCCATCAGACGAATAGCGGGAGCTAACCCGTCGGGGGGTGAGCAGTTCTTC. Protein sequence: CAIRRIAGANPSGGEQFF.